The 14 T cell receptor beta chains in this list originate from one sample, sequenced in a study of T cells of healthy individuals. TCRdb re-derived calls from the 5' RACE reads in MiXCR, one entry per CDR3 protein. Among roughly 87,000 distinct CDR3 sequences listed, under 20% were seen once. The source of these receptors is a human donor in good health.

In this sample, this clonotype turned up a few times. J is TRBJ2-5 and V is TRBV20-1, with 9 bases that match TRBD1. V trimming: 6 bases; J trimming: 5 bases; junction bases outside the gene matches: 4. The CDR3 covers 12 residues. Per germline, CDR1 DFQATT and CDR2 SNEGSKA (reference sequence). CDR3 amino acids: CSARDRDETQYF. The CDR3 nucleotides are TGCAGTGCCAGGGACAGGGACGAGACCCAGTACTTC.

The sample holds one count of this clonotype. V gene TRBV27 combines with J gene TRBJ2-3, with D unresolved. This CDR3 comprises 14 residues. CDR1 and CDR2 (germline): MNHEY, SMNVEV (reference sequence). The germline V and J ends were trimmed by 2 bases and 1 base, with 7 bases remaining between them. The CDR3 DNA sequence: TGTGCCAGCAGTTTAATACGGGGCACAGATACGCAGTATTTT. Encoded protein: CASSLIRGTDTQYF.

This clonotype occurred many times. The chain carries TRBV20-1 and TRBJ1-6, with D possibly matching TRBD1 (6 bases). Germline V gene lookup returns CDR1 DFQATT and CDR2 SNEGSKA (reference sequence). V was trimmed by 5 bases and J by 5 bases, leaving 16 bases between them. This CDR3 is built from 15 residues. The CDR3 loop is CSAPVMEGDNSPLHF. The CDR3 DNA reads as TGCAGTGCTCCCGTGATGGAGGGGGATAATTCACCCCTCCACTTT.

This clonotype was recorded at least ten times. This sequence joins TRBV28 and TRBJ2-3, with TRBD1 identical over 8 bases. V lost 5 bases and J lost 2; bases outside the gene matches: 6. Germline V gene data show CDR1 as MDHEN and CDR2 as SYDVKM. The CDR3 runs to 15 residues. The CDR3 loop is CASSPGQAHTDTQYF. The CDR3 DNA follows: TGTGCCAGCAGTCCGGGACAGGCCCACACAGATACGCAGTATTTT.

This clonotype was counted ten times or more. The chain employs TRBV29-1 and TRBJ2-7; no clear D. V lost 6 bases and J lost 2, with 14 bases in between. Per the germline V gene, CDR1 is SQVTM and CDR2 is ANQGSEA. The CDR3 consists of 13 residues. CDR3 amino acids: CSVVTKPPYEQYF. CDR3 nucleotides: TGCAGCGTCGTGACCAAGCCCCCCTACGAGCAGTACTTC.

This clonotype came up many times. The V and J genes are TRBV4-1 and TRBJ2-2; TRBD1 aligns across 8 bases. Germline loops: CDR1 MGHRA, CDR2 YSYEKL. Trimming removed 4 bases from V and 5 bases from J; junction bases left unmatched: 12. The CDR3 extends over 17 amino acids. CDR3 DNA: TGCGCCAGCAGCCGGCACCCCTGGACAGGGCGGACCGGGGAGCTGTTTTTT. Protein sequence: CASSRHPWTGRTGELFF.

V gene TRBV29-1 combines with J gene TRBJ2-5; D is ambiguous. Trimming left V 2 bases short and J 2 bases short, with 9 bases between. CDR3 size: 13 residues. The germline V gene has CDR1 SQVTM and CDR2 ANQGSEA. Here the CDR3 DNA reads TGCAGCGTTGAAACGGCGGTACAAGAGACCCAGTACTTC. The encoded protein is CSVETAVQETQYF.

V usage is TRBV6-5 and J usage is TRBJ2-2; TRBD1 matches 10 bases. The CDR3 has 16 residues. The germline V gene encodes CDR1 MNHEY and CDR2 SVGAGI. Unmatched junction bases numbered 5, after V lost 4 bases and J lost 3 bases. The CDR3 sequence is CASSSGTGEYTGELFF. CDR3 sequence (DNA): TGTGCCAGCAGTTCCGGGACAGGGGAGTACACCGGGGAGCTGTTTTTT.

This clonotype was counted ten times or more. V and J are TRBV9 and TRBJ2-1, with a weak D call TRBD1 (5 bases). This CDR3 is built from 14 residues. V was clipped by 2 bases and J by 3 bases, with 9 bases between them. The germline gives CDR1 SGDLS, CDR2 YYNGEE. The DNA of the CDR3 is TGTGCCAGCAGCGTCACAGGTCTCTACAATGAGCAGTTCTTC. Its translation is CASSVTGLYNEQFF.

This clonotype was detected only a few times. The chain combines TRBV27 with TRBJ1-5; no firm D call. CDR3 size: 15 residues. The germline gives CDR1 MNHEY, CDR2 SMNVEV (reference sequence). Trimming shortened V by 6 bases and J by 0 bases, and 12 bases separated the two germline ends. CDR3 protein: CASRVWASSNQPQHF. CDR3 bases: TGTGCCAGCAGGGTTTGGGCGTCTAGCAATCAGCCCCAGCATTTT.

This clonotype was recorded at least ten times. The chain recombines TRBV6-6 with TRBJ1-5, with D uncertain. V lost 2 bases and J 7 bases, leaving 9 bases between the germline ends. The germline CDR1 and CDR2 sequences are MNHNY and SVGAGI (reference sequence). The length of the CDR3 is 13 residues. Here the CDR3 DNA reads TGTGCCAGCAGTTACGGGGATGGGCAGCCCCAGCATTTT. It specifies CASSYGDGQPQHF.

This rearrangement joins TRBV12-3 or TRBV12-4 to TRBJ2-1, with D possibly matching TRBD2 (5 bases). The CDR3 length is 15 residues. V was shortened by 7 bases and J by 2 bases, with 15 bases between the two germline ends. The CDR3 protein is CASTLGERTYNEQFF. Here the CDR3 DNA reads TGTGCCAGCACCCTCGGGGAGCGAACCTACAATGAGCAGTTCTTC.

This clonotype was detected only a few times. CDR3 sequence reads: CASSTRGAGVSDTQYF. CDR3 DNA sequence: TGTGCCAGCAGCACCCGGGGAGCGGGGGTATCAGATACGCAGTATTTT. The V and J genes are TRBV9 and TRBJ2-3; 8 nucleotides line up with TRBD2. This CDR3 is 16 amino acids long. Trimming took 4 bases from V and 4 from J; bases not matched to a gene: 11. Germline CDR1 is SGDLS and CDR2 is YYNGEE. Full variable domain (missing parts from reference TRBV9 and TRBJ2-3): DSGVTQTPKHLITATGQRVTLRCSPRSGDLSVYWYQQSLDQGLQFLIQYYNGEERAKGNILERFSAQQFPDLHSELNLSSLELGDSALYFCASSTRGAGVSDTQYFGPGTRLTVL.

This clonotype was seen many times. The CDR3 DNA reads as TGTGCCAGCAGCTTAGGCTCCTCCGGGGGTGCAGATACGCAGTATTTT. Its protein product is CASSLGSSGGADTQYF. The rearrangement uses TRBV7-2 and TRBJ2-3; D might be TRBD2 (6 bases). The CDR3 consists of 16 residues. Trimming took 1 base from V and 4 from J, leaving 15 bases between them. CDR1 SGHTA and CDR2 FQGNSA come from the germline V gene.